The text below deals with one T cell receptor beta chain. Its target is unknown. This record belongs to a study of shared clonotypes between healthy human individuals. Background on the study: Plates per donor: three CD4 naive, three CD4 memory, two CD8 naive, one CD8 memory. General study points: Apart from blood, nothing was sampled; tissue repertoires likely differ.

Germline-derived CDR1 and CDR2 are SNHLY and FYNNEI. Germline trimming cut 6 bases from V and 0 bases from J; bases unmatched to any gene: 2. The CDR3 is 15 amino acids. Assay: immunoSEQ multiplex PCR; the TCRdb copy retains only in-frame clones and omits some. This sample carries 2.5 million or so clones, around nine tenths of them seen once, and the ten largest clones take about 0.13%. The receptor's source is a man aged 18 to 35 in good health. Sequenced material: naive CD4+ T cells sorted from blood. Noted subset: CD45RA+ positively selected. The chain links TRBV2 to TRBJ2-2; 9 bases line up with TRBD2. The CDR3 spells CASRSSGTNTGELFF. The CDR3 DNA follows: TGTGCCAGCAGATCTAGCGGGACGAACACCGGGGAGCTGTTTTTT.